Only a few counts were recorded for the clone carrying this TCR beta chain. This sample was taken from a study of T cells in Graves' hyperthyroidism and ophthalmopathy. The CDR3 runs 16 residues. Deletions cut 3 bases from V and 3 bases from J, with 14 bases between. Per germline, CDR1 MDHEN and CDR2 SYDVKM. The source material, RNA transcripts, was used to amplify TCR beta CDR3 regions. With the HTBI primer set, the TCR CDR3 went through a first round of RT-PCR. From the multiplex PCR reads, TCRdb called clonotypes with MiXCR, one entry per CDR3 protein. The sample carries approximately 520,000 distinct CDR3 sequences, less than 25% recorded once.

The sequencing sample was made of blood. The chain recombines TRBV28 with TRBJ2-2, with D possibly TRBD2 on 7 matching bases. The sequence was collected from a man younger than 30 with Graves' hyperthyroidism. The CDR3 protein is CASSFRGARDTGELFF. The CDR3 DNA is TGTGCCAGCAGTTTTCGGGGGGCTCGGGACACCGGGGAGCTGTTTTTT.